Below, 15 T cell receptor beta chains from the same sample are listed, as sequenced in a study of T-cell reconstitution after alpha-beta-depleted transplantation in children. TCRbeta library construction was performed incorporating unique molecular identifiers. TCRdb re-called the PCR reads with MiXCR, one entry per CDR3 protein. The sample shows hundreds of thousands of distinct CDR3 sequences, approximately 16% of them seen only once. The sample here was PBMCs from the stem cell graft donor, taken from the stem cell graft. The receptors shown here come from a human donor who donated a stem cell graft to a child with acute lymphoblastic leukemia.

This chain uses TRBV5-1 with TRBJ2-1; 10 bases agree with TRBD2. The CDR3 runs to 15 residues. The junction had 7 bases not matched to a gene; V was cut back by 0 bases and J by 10 bases. Per germline, CDR1 SGHRS and CDR2 YFSETQ. The CDR3 sequence is CASSLDSSGRGEQFF. The CDR3 DNA follows: TGCGCCAGCAGCTTGGATTCTAGCGGGAGAGGGGAGCAGTTCTTC.

DNA of the CDR3: TGCAGTGCTAGAGGGGTCGGCAGGGGGCAAGGGGAGCTGTTTTTT. It yields the protein CSARGVGRGQGELFF. V usage is TRBV20-1 and J usage is TRBJ2-2, with 8 bases matching TRBD1. Germline loops: CDR1 DFQATT, CDR2 SNEGSKA (reference sequence). With 1 base clipped from V and 8 bases from J, the junction kept 9 bases outside the gene matches. This CDR3 has 15 amino acids.

On this clonotype: Its ends do not fully match the called genes, so a read error is possible. The V call is TRBV12-3 or TRBV12-4, the J call TRBJ1-2, with 10 bases fitting TRBD1. The CDR3 length is 16 residues. The CDR3 nucleotides read TGTGCCAGCAGTTCCGGGACAGGGGAGCCTAACTCTGGCTACACCTTC. The encoded protein is CASSSGTGEPNSGYTF.

This clonotype was picked up a small number of times. The rearrangement uses TRBV20-1 and TRBJ2-7; 12 nucleotides match TRBD2. J gave up 3 bases and V 6 bases, and 6 bases lay outside the gene matches. Per germline, CDR1 DFQATT and CDR2 SNEGSKA (reference sequence). The CDR3 is made up of 14 amino acids. CDR3 in DNA: TGCAGTGCATGGACTAGCGGGACCCGCTACGAGCAGTACTTC. Translated: CSAWTSGTRYEQYF.

The chain combines TRBV19 with TRBJ2-1; 7 bases map to TRBD1. The CDR3 has 13 residues. Germline loops: CDR1 LNHDA, CDR2 SQIVND (reference sequence). Trimming took 7 bases from V and 9 from J; bases not matched to a gene: 9. Written as DNA, the CDR3 is TGTGCCAGTACCCCCGGGACAGCTGTTGAGCAGTTCTTC. This sequence encodes CASTPGTAVEQFF.

This chain uses TRBV7-6 with TRBJ2-1; D tentatively reads TRBD1 or TRBD2 (5 bases each). V was pared by 5 bases and J by 7 bases, with 12 bases between. This CDR3 comprises 13 residues. The germline V gene has CDR1 SGHVS and CDR2 FNYEAQ. Written as DNA, the CDR3 is TGTGCCAGCAGCCCGGGGCAAAGGAATGAGCAGTTCTTC. The encoded protein is CASSPGQRNEQFF.

The V gene is TRBV19, the J gene TRBJ2-1; TRBD2 aligns across 13 bases. The CDR3 runs to 17 residues. J gave up 2 bases and V 4 bases, and 5 bases lay outside the gene matches. CDR1 and CDR2 from the germline V gene are LNHDA and SQIVND (reference sequence). CDR3 protein: CASSTQGTSGTYNEQFF. As DNA, the CDR3 is TGTGCCAGTAGTACCCAAGGGACTAGCGGGACCTACAATGAGCAGTTCTTC.

The chain has TRBV19 and TRBJ1-3; a possible D gene is TRBD1 (5 bases). Looked up from germline, CDR1 is LNHDA and CDR2 is SQIVND (reference sequence). The V and J ends lost 7 bases and 0 bases respectively, with 13 bases between them. The CDR3 runs to 15 residues. The CDR3 reads CASTAPGHSGNTIYF. In DNA form, the CDR3 reads TGTGCCAGTACCGCCCCAGGGCACTCTGGAAACACCATATATTTT.

This clonotype was counted at least ten times. The V call is TRBV5-1, the J call TRBJ1-2, with 7 bases identical to TRBD1. V shed 7 bases and J 8 bases; nucleotides not matched to a gene: 8. The CDR3 covers 12 residues. CDR1 and CDR2 from the germline V gene are SGHRS and YFSETQ. CDR3 amino acids: CASPTRQGGYTF. CDR3 sequence (DNA): TGCGCCAGCCCGACTCGACAGGGAGGCTACACCTTC.

This clonotype was seen a handful of times. The final CDR3 position lacks the conserved phenylalanine or tryptophan, pointing to a likely read error. Because the CDR3's place on the DNA is in doubt, the DNA is left out and the CDR3 is given as listed by TCRdb. The chain combines TRBV21-1 with TRBJ1-1; the D call in the table, TRBD1, was not verified against the DNA. TRBV21-1 is a pseudogene. With termini counted, the CDR3 has 13 amino acids. CDR3 residues: CASSSRIQGAREL.

The chain uses TRBV12-3 or TRBV12-4 and TRBJ2-7, with 8 bases that match TRBD1. Trimming cost V 1 base and J 5 bases; bases outside gene matches: 7. This CDR3 has 15 residues. The CDR3 DNA is TGTGCCAGCAGTTTAGGACAGGGGAATCTCCACGAGCAGTACTTC. Translating gives CASSLGQGNLHEQYF.

The J gene is TRBJ1-1, the V gene TRBV5-5, with D hard to call. The V end was cut by 0 bases, the J end by 7 bases, with 10 bases between. The germline V gene has CDR1 SGHKS and CDR2 YYEKEE (reference sequence). This CDR3 is 13 amino acids long. CDR3 protein: CASSLGATYEAFF. The CDR3, as DNA: TGTGCCAGCAGCTTGGGCGCCACCTATGAAGCTTTCTTT.

This clonotype turned up a few times. The chain is built from TRBV5-5 and TRBJ2-5; 8 bases are a match to TRBD2. Germline V CDR1 and CDR2: SGHKS, YYEKEE (reference sequence). The CDR3 spans 15 residues. V was clipped by 3 bases and J by 0 bases; unmatched bases: 4. CDR3 in amino acids: CASSSGGTHQETQYF. The CDR3 coding sequence is TGTGCCAGCAGCTCGGGAGGGACTCACCAAGAGACCCAGTACTTC.

There are a few counts of this clonotype. The V call is TRBV7-2, the J call TRBJ2-2; D is perhaps TRBD1 (5 bases). Trimming took 4 bases from V and 6 from J, leaving 12 bases between them. Germline V CDR1 and CDR2: SGHTA, FQGNSA. The CDR3 loop spans 14 amino acids. The DNA of the CDR3 is TGTGCCAGCAGCTATCTAGGGGTGTCCGGGGAGCTGTTTTTT. Amino acid sequence: CASSYLGVSGELFF.

This chain uses TRBV15 with TRBJ1-4, with D unresolved. This CDR3 has 15 amino acids. CDR1 LNHNV and CDR2 YYDKDF come from the germline V gene (reference sequence). V was clipped by 4 bases and J by 4 bases, with 13 bases between them. CDR3 protein: CATSKKVTGNEKLFF. The CDR3 bases are TGTGCCACCAGCAAAAAAGTGACGGGTAATGAAAAACTGTTTTTT.